The 22 T cell receptor beta chains below all came from one sample that was sequenced in a study of blood T cell repertoires in COVID-19. TCRdb's table, derived via immunoSEQ multiplex PCR, lists solely in-frame clones and lacks some. The data show 200,000 to 250,000 clones, with roughly 86% seen just once and 1.6% held by the top ten. The sample taken for sequencing was peripheral blood. Source of these receptors: a woman between 55 and 75 years old who had recovered from COVID-19.

The rearrangement uses TRBV9 and TRBJ1-2, with 9 bases identical to TRBD1. The CDR3 is 18 residues long. CDR1 and CDR2 (germline): SGDLS, YYNGEE. Losses at the gene ends were 2 bases for V and 0 bases for J; bases not matched to a gene: 11. As DNA, the CDR3 is TGTGCCAGCAGCGTGGGGACAGGGAAAAGCCACCCTAACTATGGCTACACCTTC. Its translation is CASSVGTGKSHPNYGYTF.

The genes are TRBV10-2 and TRBJ2-2; 9 bases agree with TRBD2. The CDR3 loop spans 14 amino acids. Germline V gene data show CDR1 as WSHSY and CDR2 as SAAADI. Losses at the gene ends were 7 bases for V and 5 bases for J; bases not matched to a gene: 5. The CDR3 loop reads CASTGLAVTGELFF. The CDR3, as DNA: TGCGCCAGCACGGGACTAGCCGTGACCGGGGAGCTGTTTTTT.

The J gene is TRBJ2-5, the V gene TRBV18; TRBD2 agrees at 7 bases. J lost 2 bases, V lost 3 bases, and 6 bases had no gene match. Germline V gene data show CDR1 as KGHSH and CDR2 as LQKENI. The CDR3 is 15 residues long. CDR3 coding DNA: TGTGCCAGCTCACCGGCCACGGGGGGTCAAGAGACCCAGTACTTC. Encoded protein: CASSPATGGQETQYF.

The V call is TRBV5-1, the J call TRBJ1-2, with D unresolved. Germline V lookup: CDR1 SGHRS, CDR2 YFSETQ. With 3 bases removed from V and 4 bases from J, the gap between germline ends came to 19 bases. The CDR3 totals 16 residues. DNA of the CDR3: TGCGCCAGCAGCTCCCCAGGTTTGGCCAGTAGCTATGGCTACACCTTC. Its translation: CASSSPGLASSYGYTF.

This clone came up a few times. V gene TRBV7-8 combines with J gene TRBJ1-5, with a possible D match to TRBD1 (6 bases). Between the trimmed V and J ends, which lost 5 bases and 5 bases, there was a span of 13 bases. The CDR3 consists of 14 residues. Germline V gene data show CDR1 as SGHVS and CDR2 as FQNEAQ. CDR3 in DNA: TGTGCCAGCAGCCCCGACAGGCTCCATCAGCCCCAGCATTTT. As protein: CASSPDRLHQPQHF.

The chain has TRBV9 and TRBJ1-2, with D tentatively TRBD1 (5 bases). The CDR3 totals 13 residues. V lost 2 bases to trimming and J lost 2 bases, with 7 bases between them. Germline CDR1 and CDR2: SGDLS and YYNGEE. In DNA form, the CDR3 reads TGTGCCAGCAGCGTCCGGGGGAACTATGGCTACACCTTC. It encodes CASSVRGNYGYTF.

The genes are TRBV10-3 and TRBJ1-5; TRBD1 matches at 7 bases. Losses at the gene ends were 10 bases for V and 0 bases for J; bases not matched to a gene: 12. The CDR3 consists of 16 residues. Germline V gene data show CDR1 as ENHRY and CDR2 as SYGVKD. In nucleotides, the CDR3 is TGTGCCACCTACAACGGGACAGCTTATAGCAATCAGCCCCAGCATTTT. Its protein is CATYNGTAYSNQPQHF.

The chain carries TRBV18 and TRBJ2-2, with D hard to call. V was shortened by 0 bases and J by 1 base, with 9 bases between the two germline ends. The CDR3 length is 16 residues. The germline CDR1 and CDR2 sequences are KGHSH and LQKENI. The CDR3 nucleotides read TGTGCCAGCTCACCACCCAATAACAGGAACACCGGGGAGCTGTTTTTT. Residues: CASSPPNNRNTGELFF.

The rearrangement uses TRBV28 and TRBJ2-4; 11 bases line up with TRBD1. V trimming: 7 bases; J trimming: 6 bases; junction bases outside the gene matches: 8. Per germline, CDR1 MDHEN and CDR2 SYDVKM. The CDR3 spans 15 residues. DNA of the CDR3: TGTGCCAGCACCCCCCCCGGGACAGGGGGAAACATTCAGTACTTC. As protein: CASTPPGTGGNIQYF.

The chain joins TRBV20-1 to TRBJ2-7; 7 bases line up with TRBD1. V was pared by 3 bases and J by 6 bases, with 2 bases of the junction left unmatched. Germline lookup yields CDR1 DFQATT and CDR2 SNEGSKA (reference sequence). CDR3 length: 11 residues. The CDR3 loop is CSASDRVEQYF. In nucleotides, the CDR3 is TGCAGTGCTAGTGACAGGGTCGAGCAGTACTTC.

A few counts support this clone. The chain carries TRBV6-5 and TRBJ2-3; D is uncertain. Germline V gene lookup returns CDR1 MNHEY and CDR2 SVGAGI. V was pared by 8 bases and J by 0 bases, with 12 bases between. This CDR3 comprises 14 residues. The CDR3 nucleotides read TGTGCCAGCGCTGCGGCCCCTAGCACAGATACGCAGTATTTT. Protein product: CASAAAPSTDTQYF.

To note about this clone: The same CDR3 can be traced to other DNA sequences in this sample. The rearrangement links TRBV19 to TRBJ2-1, with 11 positions matching TRBD2. CDR3 length: 15 residues. CDR1 LNHDA and CDR2 SQIVND come from the germline V gene (reference sequence). Trimming cost V 3 bases and J 3 bases; bases outside gene matches: 1. DNA of the CDR3: TGTGCCAGTAGTATCGGGACTAGCGGCTACAATGAGCAGTTCTTC. Protein sequence: CASSIGTSGYNEQFF.

A few counts support this clone. The V call is TRBV11-1, the J call TRBJ1-1, with 7 bases aligning to TRBD1. With V trimmed by 5 bases and J by 1 base, 4 bases remained unmatched. CDR1 is SGHAT, CDR2 FQDESV, per germline (reference sequence). The CDR3 spans 14 residues. The CDR3, as DNA: TGTGCCAGCAGCACCGACAGGGCGAACACTGAAGCTTTCTTT. Its protein is CASSTDRANTEAFF.

The chain links TRBV13 to TRBJ1-1, with no clear D. This CDR3 is built from 13 residues. The V gene lost 5 bases and the J gene lost 5 bases, with 12 bases spanning the gap. Germline V gene lookup returns CDR1 PRHDT and CDR2 FYEKMQ (reference sequence). The CDR3 region is CASSPGVGTEAFF. DNA of the CDR3: TGTGCCAGCAGCCCCGGGGTAGGGACTGAAGCTTTCTTT. Combining the CDR3 with reference TRBV13 and TRBJ1-1 gives the whole variable domain AAGVIQSPRHLIKEKRETATLKCYPIPRHDTVYWYQQGPGQDPQFLISFYEKMQSDKGSIPDRFSAQQFSDYHSELNMSSLELGDSALYFCASSPGVGTEAFFGQGTRLTVV.

The chain couples TRBV5-1 to TRBJ1-2; 7 bases match TRBD1. Germline CDR1 and CDR2: SGHRS and YFSETQ. The CDR3 loop spans 14 amino acids. The V gene end was trimmed by 4 bases and the J gene end by 5 bases; junction bases not matched to a gene: 8. The CDR3 nucleotides are TGCGCCAGCAGCCCGGGACAGAGAAATTATGGCTACACCTTC. Translation: CASSPGQRNYGYTF.

J is TRBJ1-5 and V is TRBV24-1, with D unresolved. The ends were cut back, 4 bases at V and 4 bases at J, with 7 bases in the middle. This CDR3 is built from 13 residues. Germline assignment: CDR1 KGHDR and CDR2 SFDVKD. CDR3 loop: CATSDPRNQPQHF. In nucleotides, the CDR3 is TGTGCCACCAGTGACCCCCGGAATCAGCCCCAGCATTTT.

This chain uses TRBV11-3 with TRBJ2-4, with D hard to call. Germline loops: CDR1 SGHNT, CDR2 YENEEA. V was trimmed by 1 base and J by 6 bases, leaving 7 bases between them. The CDR3 is 13 residues long. CDR3 sequence (DNA): TGTGCCAGCAGCTTAGGGCCTCGAAACATTCAGTACTTC. Translation: CASSLGPRNIQYF.

The chain joins TRBV9 to TRBJ2-2; 9 bases are shared with TRBD1. V lost 6 bases to trimming and J lost 4 bases; unmatched junction nucleotides: 13. Germline V lookup: CDR1 SGDLS, CDR2 YYNGEE. CDR3 length: 17 amino acids. The CDR3 DNA is TGTGCCAGCAACAATAACCCCCGGGACAGGGTCACCGGGGAGCTGTTTTTT. It codes for CASNNNPRDRVTGELFF.

This clone was counted a single time. The chain joins TRBV11-3 to TRBJ2-5; no clear D gene. In germline, CDR1 is SGHNT, CDR2 YENEEA. The length of the CDR3 is 13 residues. Trimming stripped 2 bases from V and 1 base from J, with 5 bases between. The CDR3 is CASSLYSQETQYF. CDR3 DNA: TGTGCCAGCAGCTTATATAGCCAAGAGACCCAGTACTTC.

V and J are TRBV7-3 and TRBJ1-2; D not resolved. Germline V gene sequence: CDR1 SGHTA, CDR2 FQGTGA. This CDR3 spans 13 amino acids. The V gene lost 4 bases and the J gene lost 2 bases, with 8 bases spanning the gap. CDR3 in DNA: TGTGCCAGCAGCTCCCAACAGAACTATGGCTACACCTTC. It encodes CASSSQQNYGYTF. Combining the CDR3 with reference TRBV7-3 and TRBJ1-2 gives the whole variable domain GAGVSQTPSNKVTEKGKYVELRCDPISGHTALYWYRQSLGQGPEFLIYFQGTGAADDSGLPNDRFFAVRPEGSVSTLKIQRTERGDSAVYLCASSSQQNYGYTFGSGTRLTVV.

This chain joins TRBV27 and TRBJ2-5; 14 nucleotides match TRBD2. The V and J ends lost 6 bases and 2 bases, in that order; junction bases with no gene match: 8. Per the germline V gene, CDR1 is MNHEY and CDR2 is SMNVEV (reference sequence). The CDR3 is 17 residues long. CDR3 coding DNA: TGTGCCAGCAGCCGCCCCGGACTAGCGGGGGGACAAGAGACCCAGTACTTC. It is translated as CASSRPGLAGGQETQYF.

The chain has TRBV7-2 and TRBJ2-5; the match to TRBD1 covers 7 bases. CDR1 is SGHTA and CDR2 is FQGNSA in the germline V gene. CDR3 length equals 14 residues. The V and J ends lost 4 bases and 5 bases, in that order; junction bases with no gene match: 7. The DNA of the CDR3 is TGTGCCAGCAGCTCCCAGACAGGGACGGAGACCCAGTACTTC. The encoded protein is CASSSQTGTETQYF.